The 20 T cell receptor beta chains below come from one sample, sequenced in a study of T cell responses to AZD1222 COVID-19 vaccine. Here immunoSEQ multiplex PCR was the method, and the copy in TCRdb shows in-frame clones only, minus some. The repertoire holds over 150,000 clones, with roughly 89% as singletons. Source: peripheral blood, taken on day 0 of AZD1222 vaccination. Every receptor here comes from an adult in good health.

CDR3 loop: CASSLVSGGSTDTQYF. The CDR3 nucleotides are TGTGCCAGCAGCTTAGTAAGCGGGGGGAGCACAGATACGCAGTATTTT. The chain carries TRBV7-9 and TRBJ2-3; 9 bases agree with TRBD2. The germline CDR1 and CDR2 sequences are SEHNR and FQNEAQ (reference sequence). J gave up 0 bases and V 1 base, and 2 bases lay outside the gene matches. The length of the CDR3 is 16 residues.

This clone showed up just a few times. The V call is TRBV4-1, the J call TRBJ1-5; unclear D gene. The CDR3 spans 13 residues. Germline CDR1 is MGHRA and CDR2 is YSYEKL. The V end lost 4 bases, the J end lost 7 bases, and 11 bases lay between the germline ends. The CDR3 nucleotides read TGCGCCAGCAGCCTGGGTTCCCGGCAGCCCCAGCATTTT. Protein product: CASSLGSRQPQHF.

The chain is built from TRBV5-1 and TRBJ2-6; TRBD1 is a possible D gene (6 bases). The CDR3 consists of 16 residues. Trimming shortened V by 1 base and J by 1 base, and 9 bases separated the two germline ends. Germline V lookup: CDR1 SGHRS, CDR2 YFSETQ. The CDR3 reads CASSLPGQSGANVLTF. CDR3 nucleotide sequence: TGCGCCAGCAGCTTGCCCGGACAGTCTGGGGCCAACGTCCTGACTTTC.

V gene TRBV7-9 combines with J gene TRBJ1-2; D is ambiguous. Trimming removed 2 bases at V and 4 bases at J, with 14 bases between. The CDR3 has 15 residues. Germline lookup yields CDR1 SEHNR and CDR2 FQNEAQ (reference sequence). Here the CDR3 DNA reads TGTGCCAGCAGCTTACGGGTTATTCGGAGCTATGGCTACACCTTC. It yields the protein CASSLRVIRSYGYTF.

This rearrangement joins TRBV7-9 to TRBJ2-7, with 10 bases lining up with TRBD2. CDR3 length equals 14 residues. The V gene end was trimmed by 5 bases and the J gene end by 3 bases; junction bases not matched to a gene: 4. Germline-derived CDR1 and CDR2 are SEHNR and FQNEAQ (reference sequence). CDR3 loop: CASSPTSGNYEQYF. The CDR3 coding sequence is TGTGCCAGCAGCCCAACTAGCGGGAACTACGAGCAGTACTTC.

This rearrangement joins TRBV2 to TRBJ2-2, with D unclear. The CDR3 totals 14 residues. The V and J ends lost 2 bases and 1 base respectively, with 5 bases between them. Germline-derived CDR1 and CDR2 are SNHLY and FYNNEI. The CDR3 region is CASSENRNTGELFF. The CDR3 nucleotides are TGTGCCAGCAGTGAAAACAGGAACACCGGGGAGCTGTTTTTT.

The chain joins TRBV5-4 to TRBJ2-3, with 11 bases identical to TRBD2. This CDR3 is built from 13 residues. V was clipped by 10 bases and J by 6 bases; unmatched bases: 7. Germline V gene data show CDR1 as SGHNT and CDR2 as YYREEE (reference sequence). The CDR3 sequence: CAVASGGRDTQYF. For the CDR3, the DNA is TGTGCCGTCGCTAGCGGGGGGAGGGATACGCAGTATTTT.

V is TRBV15 and J is TRBJ1-4, with D possibly matching TRBD1 (6 bases). CDR1 and CDR2 from the germline V gene are LNHNV and YYDKDF (reference sequence). The CDR3 sequence is 15 residues long. Trimming removed 3 bases at V and 8 bases at J, with 16 bases between. CDR3 nucleotides: TGTGCCACCAGCAGGGACCCCGGACAGAACGAAAAACTGTTTTTT. It specifies CATSRDPGQNEKLFF.

This clone was picked up a small number of times. This rearrangement joins TRBV5-5 to TRBJ1-2; D uncertain. The ends were cut back, 0 bases at V and 4 bases at J, with 10 bases in the middle. Germline loops: CDR1 SGHKS, CDR2 YYEKEE (reference sequence). This CDR3 contains 14 residues. CDR3 nucleotides: TGTGCCAGCAGCTTGGGCCAGCCCCTCTATGGCTACACCTTC. Translated, it gives CASSLGQPLYGYTF.

This clone is a singleton in its sample. The chain couples TRBV9 to TRBJ1-3, with 9 bases that match TRBD1. V was clipped by 2 bases and J by 0 bases; unmatched bases: 3. This CDR3 has 16 residues. CDR1 and CDR2 (germline): SGDLS, YYNGEE. For the CDR3, the DNA is TGTGCCAGCAGCGTCCCGGACAGGGGCTCTGGAAACACCATATATTTT. It yields the protein CASSVPDRGSGNTIYF. The full variable domain, with the rest looked up from reference TRBV9 and TRBJ1-3, is DSGVTQTPKHLITATGQRVTLRCSPRSGDLSVYWYQQSLDQGLQFLIQYYNGEERAKGNILERFSAQQFPDLHSELNLSSLELGDSALYFCASSVPDRGSGNTIYFGEGSWLTVV.

The chain links TRBV5-1 to TRBJ1-3; D is perhaps TRBD1 (5 bases). The germline V gene has CDR1 SGHRS and CDR2 YFSETQ. The CDR3 is 14 amino acids. Trimming took off 0 bases at V and 2 bases at J, with 6 bases between the two ends. The CDR3 DNA reads TGCGCCAGCAGCTTGGTGGGGGCTGGAAACACCATATATTTT. Translating it yields CASSLVGAGNTIYF.

The chain has TRBV11-2 and TRBJ2-1; 12 bases map to TRBD2. The CDR3 has 16 residues. The germline V gene encodes CDR1 SGHAT and CDR2 FQNNGV. The ends lost 3 bases at V and 6 bases at J; junction bases unmatched: 6. CDR3 in amino acids: CASSFNGLAGLNEQFF. For the CDR3, the DNA is TGTGCCAGCAGCTTCAACGGACTAGCGGGACTCAATGAGCAGTTCTTC.

This chain connects TRBV6-5 to TRBJ1-1, with D possibly being TRBD1 (6 bases). With 6 bases removed from V and 0 bases from J, the gap between germline ends came to 11 bases. Germline V lookup: CDR1 MNHEY, CDR2 SVGAGI. This CDR3 has 14 amino acids. CDR3 region: CASRNRAMNTEAFF. CDR3 nucleotide sequence: TGTGCCAGCAGGAACAGGGCTATGAACACTGAAGCTTTCTTT.

This chain links TRBV4-1 with TRBJ2-3, with D possibly matching TRBD2 (5 bases). V was trimmed by 0 bases and J by 6 bases, leaving 13 bases between them. The CDR3 spans 15 residues. CDR1 and CDR2 from the germline V gene are MGHRA and YSYEKL. Here the CDR3 reads CASSQDSDGWDTQYF. CDR3 nucleotide sequence: TGCGCCAGCAGCCAAGATAGCGATGGATGGGATACGCAGTATTTT.

The chain couples TRBV3-1 (or the pseudogene TRBV3-2) to TRBJ2-1, with D tentatively TRBD1 (8 bases). V was trimmed by 4 bases and J by 6 bases, leaving 16 bases between them. The CDR3 is 15 amino acids. Looked up from germline, CDR1 is LGHDT and CDR2 is YNNKEL (reference sequence). The CDR3 bases are TGTGCCAGCAGCCGCGGGAGCAGGGGGCTCAATGAGCAGTTCTTC. Its translation is CASSRGSRGLNEQFF.

This chain uses TRBV5-8 with TRBJ2-5; D not resolved. CDR1 SGHTS and CDR2 YDEGEE come from the germline V gene. This CDR3 is 17 amino acids long. Trimming took off 0 bases at V and 9 bases at J, with 24 bases between the two ends. The CDR3 loop reads CASSLDSYGAALASQYF. The CDR3, as DNA: TGTGCCAGCAGCTTGGATAGTTACGGCGCAGCCTTGGCGTCCCAGTACTTC.

The V gene is TRBV5-1, the J gene TRBJ1-2; D is ambiguous. V dropped 3 bases and J dropped 5 bases, with 11 bases sitting between them. The CDR3 sequence is 13 residues long. Germline loops: CDR1 SGHRS, CDR2 YFSETQ. The CDR3 nucleotides are TGCGCCAGCAGCTCCGACGGAGGGTATGGCTACACCTTC. Protein product: CASSSDGGYGYTF.

This clone was recorded a few times. The genes are TRBV14 and TRBJ2-5; D is unresolved. Germline V CDR1 and CDR2: SGHDN, FVKESK. The V end was cut by 10 bases, the J end by 7 bases, with 16 bases between. CDR3 length: 12 amino acids. This CDR3 is CATHRAPRTQYF. CDR3 nucleotide sequence: TGTGCCACCCACCGGGCCCCGAGGACCCAGTACTTC.

This chain connects TRBV6-5 to TRBJ1-1, with a tentative D call TRBD1 (5 bases). Trimming took 2 bases from V and 5 from J, leaving 12 bases between them. This CDR3 is built from 14 residues. The germline V gene has CDR1 MNHEY and CDR2 SVGAGI. The CDR3 coding sequence is TGTGCCAGCAGTTACGATAACGGGGGGACTGAAGCTTTCTTT. It codes for CASSYDNGGTEAFF.

V is TRBV10-1 and J is TRBJ2-5, with D tentatively TRBD1 (6 bases). Deletions cut 3 bases from V and 6 bases from J, with 17 bases between. In germline, CDR1 is WNHNN, CDR2 SYGVQD (reference sequence). The length of the CDR3 is 15 residues. The chain's CDR3 is CASSESSGVGKTQYF. For the CDR3, the DNA is TGCGCCAGCAGTGAAAGTTCAGGGGTGGGAAAGACCCAGTACTTC.